These 17 T cell receptor beta chains were sequenced from one sample in a study of shared clonotypes between healthy human individuals. Profiling relied on immunoSEQ multiplex PCR, and the TCRdb table lists in-frame clones only, not all of them. The sample consists of more than 2 million clones, around 95% of them appearing once. Input material: naive CD4+ T cells sorted from blood. The subset is: CD45RA+ positively selected. Every receptor here comes from a man in his late teens or twenties in good health.

The rearrangement links TRBV28 to TRBJ2-2; 8 nucleotides align to TRBD2. With 5 bases clipped from V and 4 bases from J, the junction kept 6 bases outside the gene matches. The V gene's germline CDR1 is MDHEN and CDR2 SYDVKM. The length of the CDR3 is 15 residues. The CDR3 loop is CASSRSGGRTGELFF. CDR3 coding DNA: TGTGCCAGCAGTCGAAGCGGGGGTCGCACCGGGGAGCTGTTTTTT.

The chain employs TRBV2 and TRBJ2-2; D not resolved. V dropped 7 bases and J dropped 3 bases, with 12 bases sitting between them. Germline CDR1 is SNHLY and CDR2 is FYNNEI. There are 14 residues in the CDR3. Here the CDR3 DNA reads TGTGCCAGCACTGTCGCCCGCCACACCGGGGAGCTGTTTTTT. This encodes CASTVARHTGELFF.

This chain connects TRBV30 to TRBJ2-1; 8 bases align to TRBD1. The CDR3 extends over 13 amino acids. The junction had 9 bases not matched to a gene; V was cut back by 5 bases and J by 9 bases. Germline CDR1 GTSNPN, CDR2 SVGIG (reference sequence). In DNA, the CDR3 is TGTGCCTGGTCGGACAGGGTGGGGATTGAGCAGTTCTTC. Translation: CAWSDRVGIEQFF.

The V and J genes are TRBV2 and TRBJ1-1; D is undetermined. Germline assignment: CDR1 SNHLY and CDR2 FYNNEI. Trimming left V 8 bases short and J 0 bases short, with 16 bases between. This CDR3 spans 15 amino acids. CDR3 amino acids: CASWVGQTMNTEAFF. The CDR3 DNA reads as TGTGCCAGCTGGGTCGGGCAGACCATGAACACTGAAGCTTTCTTT.

This clone was seen once. The chain combines TRBV9 with TRBJ2-3; D remains unclear. This CDR3 comprises 13 residues. Trimming took 0 bases from V and 6 from J, leaving 8 bases between them. From germline, CDR1 is SGDLS and CDR2 YYNGEE. DNA of the CDR3: TGTGCCAGCAGCGTAGGCCCCTCCGATACGCAGTATTTT. This gives the protein CASSVGPSDTQYF.

This clone was seen just once. The chain has TRBV11-2 and TRBJ2-3; D not certain. This CDR3 has 14 amino acids. V lost 4 bases to trimming and J lost 2 bases, with 10 bases between them. Germline lookup yields CDR1 SGHAT and CDR2 FQNNGV. For the CDR3, the DNA is TGTGCCAGCAGCTACTTTTGGACCACAGATACGCAGTATTTT. Translated: CASSYFWTTDTQYF.

The chain recombines TRBV11-3 with TRBJ2-1; 8 nucleotides match TRBD2. Per the germline V gene, CDR1 is SGHNT and CDR2 is YENEEA. CDR3 length: 18 amino acids. J gave up 1 base and V 5 bases, and 13 bases lay outside the gene matches. As DNA, the CDR3 is TGTGCCAGCAGCGCAGGAACTCCCAGCGGGAGTTCCTACAATGAGCAGTTCTTC. Amino acid sequence: CASSAGTPSGSSYNEQFF.

This chain joins TRBV10-3 and TRBJ2-7; no definite D call. The CDR3 runs to 16 residues. Germline CDR1 ENHRY, CDR2 SYGVKD. V lost 2 bases and J lost 4, with 18 bases in between. The DNA for the CDR3 is TGTGCCATCAGTGAGAAAATGGTAGGAAGACCTTACGAGCAGTACTTC. Protein product: CAISEKMVGRPYEQYF.

The chain links TRBV18 to TRBJ2-2, with TRBD2 matching 7 bases. The CDR3 covers 15 residues. Trimming took 3 bases from V and 6 from J; bases not matched to a gene: 7. Germline V lookup: CDR1 KGHSH, CDR2 LQKENI. The DNA for the CDR3 is TGTGCCAGCTCACCGAGTGCGGGAGTCCCCGGGGAGCTGTTTTTT. Amino acid sequence: CASSPSAGVPGELFF.

Turning to this clone: Other nucleotide sequences in the sample specify the same CDR3. As DNA, the CDR3 is TGTGCCAGCAGTGAGCAGGGGGCTAGCAATCAGCCCCAGCATTTT. Its translation is CASSEQGASNQPQHF. This rearrangement joins TRBV6-1 to TRBJ1-5; TRBD1 aligns across 8 bases. Per germline, CDR1 MNHNS and CDR2 SASEGT. The CDR3 runs to 15 residues. Unmatched junction bases numbered 1, after V lost 3 bases and J lost 0 bases.

The chain links TRBV6-5 to TRBJ2-7, with 8 bases matching TRBD1. Trimming cost V 6 bases and J 4 bases; bases outside gene matches: 5. CDR1 is MNHEY, CDR2 SVGAGI, per germline. The CDR3 has 13 amino acids. In DNA, the CDR3 is TGTGCCAGCAGGGGCCGACAGGGGTACGAGCAGTACTTC. Translated: CASRGRQGYEQYF.

A single count supports this clone. This same CDR3 is encoded by further DNA sequences in the sample. This chain connects TRBV5-1 to TRBJ2-5; the D gene is possibly TRBD2 (6 bases). This CDR3 has 14 residues. V gave up 2 bases and J gave up 1 base, with 9 bases separating them. CDR1 is SGHRS, CDR2 YFSETQ, per germline. The CDR3 sequence: CASSLGTPQETQYF. CDR3 bases: TGCGCCAGCAGCTTAGGGACTCCCCAAGAGACCCAGTACTTC.

The rearrangement joins TRBV2 to TRBJ1-1; weak D call: TRBD1 (6 bases). Looked up from germline, CDR1 is SNHLY and CDR2 is FYNNEI. The CDR3 runs to 13 residues. V lost 11 bases to trimming and J lost 4 bases, with 17 bases between them. The CDR3 loop reads CAGRTGLGTEAFF. Here the CDR3 DNA reads TGTGCCGGAAGAACAGGGTTGGGCACTGAAGCTTTCTTT.

On this clone: At one end, the junction sequence differs from germline, possibly due to a read error. Other DNA sequences in this specimen translate into the identical CDR3. The CDR3: CASSLQPDQRHF. The CDR3 coding sequence is TGTGCTAGCAGCCTACAGCCGGACCAGCGCCACTTT. The rearrangement joins TRBV28 to TRBJ1-6; D is unclear. The germline V gene has CDR1 MDHEN and CDR2 SYDVKM. This CDR3 region has 12 residues.

CDR3 in amino acids: CAISEQAGATYEQYF. The CDR3 nucleotides are TGTGCCATCAGTGAGCAAGCGGGAGCGACGTACGAGCAGTACTTC. The chain joins TRBV10-3 to TRBJ2-7, with 8 bases fitting TRBD2. This CDR3 contains 15 residues. Germline V lookup: CDR1 ENHRY, CDR2 SYGVKD. V gave up 2 bases and J gave up 4 bases; unmatched junction bases: 7.

The chain has TRBV5-4 and TRBJ2-1; D might be TRBD2 (6 bases). V was trimmed by 1 base and J by 4 bases, leaving 15 bases between them. The germline V gene encodes CDR1 SGHNT and CDR2 YYREEE (reference sequence). The CDR3 spans 16 residues. The chain's CDR3 is CASSLSDGRLYNEQFF. CDR3 bases: TGTGCCAGCAGCTTGTCAGACGGGAGACTATACAATGAGCAGTTCTTC.

This rearrangement joins TRBV5-1 to TRBJ2-4; 14 bases are a match to TRBD2. Germline V gene sequence: CDR1 SGHRS, CDR2 YFSETQ. J lost 8 bases, V lost 5 bases, and 9 bases had no gene match. The CDR3 has 16 residues. For the CDR3, the DNA is TGCGCCAGCAGAAAGGGGACTAGCGGGAGTGGGGACATTCAGTACTTC. Amino acid sequence: CASRKGTSGSGDIQYF.